One TCR beta chain is described in this entry. Its antigen has not been determined. The record has no base qualities; no much larger clone is one base away. The immunoSEQ Assay, which relies on bias-controlled multiplex PCR amplification of genomic DNA, was used to profile TCRbeta CDR3 regions. The study's processing was this. The absolute abundance of each unique TCRbeta CDR3 region was quantified after sequences were collapsed and filtered. Differential abundance was assessed using a binomial (Fisher-equivalent) model and a beta-binomial model in which time-dependent variance fitted from healthy donors was added. Any clone with fewer than 5 combined templates was excluded, and a clone was called differentially abundant if its Benjamini-Hochberg FDR was below 0.01. In the beta-binomial model, variance was expressed as a function of the total template count across the two samples, in the form v = (b*log(k)+a)^2. TCRdb re-hosts the immuneACCESS table, in-frame sequences only. Its copies lack some clones; in the studies checked, an unresolved V gene accounts for under half of them, and the cause for the rest is not known. V, J and clone size are those of that table, while D and trimming were read from the DNA. The sample table lists around 100,000 clones, about 91% of them with a count of one. Of the sample, 13% to 15% falls within the top ten clones.

This sample was taken from a study of identifying expanded T cells in peripheral blood (dated by TCRdb to between 2018 and 2021). With regard to the full study: Separate aliquots of the same genomic DNA pool were sequenced to produce technical replicates, and four replicates were compared in pairs.

No immune events such as infections were documented for the healthy donors during the collection period. Healthy-donor blood repertoires served as a training cohort to calibrate time-dependent variance in a beta-binomial model of T-cell clone differential abundance. The training cohort included some ten healthy donors, of whom 3 were female and 7 were male. Donor ages ranged from about 29 to 70 years, with an average of roughly 47 years. Whole blood from each healthy donor was obtained from a commercial supplier and was collected at three time points roughly 13 days apart. For immunosequencing, genomic DNA was extracted from unsorted whole blood. The CDR3 has 18 amino acids, counting the end cysteine and phenylalanine. Only CDR3 DNA remains: 54 bases, in frame from the first base. V and J are truncated by 6 bases and 2 bases respectively, leaving an intervening sequence of 25 bases. The germline V gene supplies CDR1 LGHNA and CDR2 YSLEER.

Paper-wide results and their limitations: Between technical replicates the binomial model flagged about 1.2 differentially abundant clones, whereas over approximately two weeks the binomial model flagged about 15 and over roughly 4 weeks around 20. Both the number of clones called differentially abundant and the false-positive rate were significantly reduced by the beta-binomial model across all healthy-donor time intervals. Variance in clone template counts between roughly two-week samples significantly increased with total template count across all healthy donors. The authors expected that biological variance in healthy repertoires might rise further over much longer intervals, such as months to years.

The specimen sequenced was blood. The sequence is built from TRBV4-3 and TRBJ1-2; the D gene identity is not certain. This TCR derives from a person aged 18 to 70 in good health. CDR3 reads: CASSQTPARSGSNYGYTF. The base sequence is TGCGCCAGCAGTCAAACTCCCGCTAGGTCGGGATCGAACTATGGCTACACCTTC.